The text below deals with one T cell receptor beta chain. Its specificity is not known. One junction end disagrees with the germline gene, perhaps due to a read error. This specimen comes from a study of molecular identifiers for immune sequencing clone quantification. Study in general: Four of five RNA aliquots from approximately 20,000 or 100,000 naive CD8 T cells were sequenced. Study results and caveats: Among effectors, clones above 20 RNA copies held over 98% of molecules; among naive cells, under 1%. Detecting spiked Jurkat TCR RNA from one cell among 1 million or so naive cells was reportedly possible.

Every naive CD8 library was made from between about 20,000 and 1,100,000 sorted cells with 10%, 30% or 50% RNA. TCRdb analysed the PCR reads with MiXCR anew, one entry per CDR3 protein. This table has under 800,000 distinct CDR3 sequences, less than 30% appearing once. The material sequenced was naive CD8+ T cells from blood, with Jurkat cell RNA spiked in. The sample's subset: FACS-sorted CD8+CD4-CCR7+CD45RA+ naive T cells. This TCR came from a human donor in good health. Some libraries in this study had Jurkat cell RNA spiked in.

CDR3 in amino acids: CSAWELANAQFF. DNA for the CDR3: TGCAGTGCTTGGGAACTGGCGAATGCGCAGTTCTTC. The chain recombines TRBV20-1 with TRBJ2-1; no firm D call. The CDR3 has 12 residues. CDR1 and CDR2 (germline): DFQATT, SNEGSKA (reference sequence).